This TCR beta chain was recovered during a study of blood T cell repertoires in COVID-19. Across the study: Specimens from acute and convalescent COVID-19 originated in the United States, Italy and Spain. The analysed material was cDNA or gDNA that came from T cells, B-cell-depleted T cells, or PBMCs.

Germline values: CDR1 SNHLY, CDR2 FYNNEI. The ends lost 7 bases at V and 4 bases at J; junction bases unmatched: 4. This CDR3 is built from 14 residues. Original methodology: Nucleated cell number was recorded as an estimate derived from reference gene primer amplification. Repertoires were generated with immunoSEQ multiplex PCR, while TCRdb's copy carries only in-frame clones and drops some. For V, J and clone size, that table is used; D and trimming come from the DNA. The sample consists of over 150,000 clones, 87% of them appearing once. Sequencing was done on a sample of peripheral blood. This sequence originates from a woman aged 55-75 years who had recovered from COVID-19. This chain uses TRBV2 with TRBJ2-1, with 10 bases identical to TRBD2. CDR3 bases: TGTGCCAGCACCGGGACTAGCGATTACAATGAGCAGTTCTTC. It is translated as CASTGTSDYNEQFF. Supplemented by reference TRBV2 and TRBJ2-1, the full variable domain reads EPEVTQTPSHQVTQMGQEVILRCVPISNHLYFYWYRQILGQKVEFLVSFYNNEISEKSEIFDDQFSVERPDGSNFTLKIRSTKLEDSAMYFCASTGTSDYNEQFFGPGTRLTVL.